These 14 T cell receptor beta chains share one sample of origin, sequenced in a study of T cell repertoires in cytomegalovirus infection. Antigens for these TCRs are unknown. Each CDR3 protein gets one entry after TCRdb re-called the reads with MiXCR. Of just over 450,000 distinct CDR3 sequences detected, under 55% appear once; the ten largest clones hold around 44%. The starting material was cultured PBMCs, obtained from culture after CMV antigen stimulation. These receptors were obtained from a human donor in good health (CMV status not recorded). Some clones in this sample may be carry-over from other donors' samples.

The chain links TRBV12-3 or TRBV12-4 to TRBJ2-5, with TRBD2 as a possible D gene (5 bases). Trimming pared 6 bases from V and 1 base from J, leaving 12 bases between. The CDR3 loop spans 14 amino acids. CDR3 DNA: TGTGCCAGCAGGCGGACGGGATTCCAAGAGACCCAGTACTTC. Translating it yields CASRRTGFQETQYF.

The V gene is TRBV10-3, the J gene TRBJ2-7; maybe TRBD1 (5 bases). Germline lookup yields CDR1 ENHRY and CDR2 SYGVKD. The CDR3 extends over 12 amino acids. V lost 10 bases to trimming and J lost 3 bases, with 13 bases between them. CDR3 amino acids: CASRTDNYEQYF. Here the CDR3 DNA reads TGTGCCAGTCGGACGGACAACTACGAGCAGTACTTC.

The CDR3 sequence is CASTLGAGTEQFF. CDR3 bases: TGTGCCAGCACACTCGGTGCGGGGACTGAGCAGTTCTTC. The chain couples TRBV7-4 to TRBJ2-1; TRBD2 is a possible D gene (6 bases). The CDR3 contains 13 residues. V lost 7 bases to trimming and J lost 9 bases, with 16 bases between them. Germline V gene lookup returns CDR1 SGHVT and CDR2 SQSDAQ.

The chain joins TRBV7-2 to TRBJ1-2, with 7 bases identical to TRBD1. Germline assignment: CDR1 SGHTA and CDR2 FQGNSA. V was clipped by 1 base and J by 1 base; unmatched bases: 3. This CDR3 comprises 15 residues. In nucleotides, the CDR3 is TGTGCCAGCAGCTTAGTCAGGGGGAATAACTATGGCTACACCTTC. Its protein is CASSLVRGNNYGYTF.

A few counts support this clonotype. This sequence joins TRBV7-6 and TRBJ2-7; tentatively, D is TRBD1 (6 bases). The CDR3 totals 14 residues. The V and J ends lost 8 bases and 2 bases respectively, with 16 bases between them. Germline CDR1 is SGHVS and CDR2 is FNYEAQ. CDR3 sequence reads: CASAGGQGTYEQYF. DNA for the CDR3: TGTGCCAGCGCGGGCGGGCAGGGGACCTACGAGCAGTACTTC.

In its sample, this clonotype was seen a few times. The junction departs from the called germline gene at one end, perhaps through a read error. The chain couples TRBV7-8 to TRBJ1-2, with 7 nucleotides matching TRBD1. The CDR3 is 15 amino acids. In germline, CDR1 is SGHVS, CDR2 FQNEAQ. CDR3 nucleotides: TGTGCCAGCAGCCCTGACAGGGTTTTGAAGGGGCCTTCACCCTTC. This translates into CASSPDRVLKGPSPF. The full variable domain, rest sourced from reference TRBV7-8 and TRBJ1-2, is GAGVSQSPRYKVAKRGQDVALRCDPISGHVSLFWYQQALGQGPEFLTYFQNEAQLDKSGLPSDRFFAERPEGSVSTLKIQRTQQEDSAVYLCASSPDRVLKGPSPFGSGTRLTVV.

This clonotype was observed a few times. The CDR3 sequence: CASSQRAGGNNYGYTF. DNA of the CDR3: TGTGCCAGCAGCCAGAGGGCAGGGGGCAATAACTATGGCTACACCTTC. This chain connects TRBV7-6 to TRBJ1-2, with 8 bases matching TRBD1. The V gene end was trimmed by 5 bases and the J gene end by 1 base; junction bases not matched to a gene: 9. Germline CDR1 and CDR2: SGHVS and FNYEAQ. The CDR3 is 16 amino acids.

This clonotype was picked up a small number of times. DNA for the CDR3: TGTGCCAGCAGTTTTGCGGGACTAGGAGACACAGATACGCAGTATTTT. Protein product: CASSFAGLGDTDTQYF. The chain recombines TRBV12-3 or TRBV12-4 with TRBJ2-3; 8 nucleotides agree with TRBD2. V lost 3 bases and J lost 2; bases outside the gene matches: 7. The CDR3 has 16 residues.

A single count supports this clonotype. The chain links TRBV18 to TRBJ2-2, with TRBD2 identical over 8 bases. Trimming cost V 4 bases and J 8 bases; bases outside gene matches: 15. The germline V gene encodes CDR1 KGHSH and CDR2 LQKENI. CDR3 length equals 17 residues. CDR3 sequence: CASSLSGTRNTVGELFF. CDR3 sequence (DNA): TGTGCCAGCTCACTTTCCGGGACTAGGAACACCGTGGGGGAGCTGTTTTTT.

This clonotype has more than one count but fewer than ten. The V and J genes are TRBV7-2 and TRBJ2-3; 11 bases line up with TRBD2. Trimming removed 1 base from V and 6 bases from J; junction bases left unmatched: 6. The CDR3 runs to 16 residues. Germline V gene sequence: CDR1 SGHTA, CDR2 FQGNSA. The CDR3 DNA sequence: TGTGCCAGCAGCTTAGTGGCTAGCGGGAGGTTGGATACGCAGTATTTT. Protein product: CASSLVASGRLDTQYF.

This clonotype came up many times. The chain employs TRBV7-2 and TRBJ1-6; D is undetermined. Germline V lookup: CDR1 SGHTA, CDR2 FQGNSA. This CDR3 contains 13 residues. Trimming removed 3 bases at V and 8 bases at J, with 8 bases between. CDR3 region: CASSLGRDSPLHF. The CDR3 coding sequence is TGTGCCAGCAGCTTGGGAAGGGATTCACCCCTCCACTTT. The full variable domain, rest sourced from reference TRBV7-2 and TRBJ1-6, is GAGVSQSPSNKVTEKGKDVELRCDPISGHTALYWYRQSLGQGLEFLIYFQGNSAPDKSGLPSDRFSAERTGGSVSTLTIQRTQQEDSAVYLCASSLGRDSPLHFGNGTRLTVT.

V and J are TRBV20-1 and TRBJ1-2; tentatively, D is TRBD1 (5 bases). The CDR3 sequence is 11 residues long. Per the germline V gene, CDR1 is DFQATT and CDR2 is SNEGSKA (reference sequence). The CDR3 region is CSAGANYGYTF. The CDR3, as DNA: TGCTCGGCTGGGGCGAACTATGGCTACACCTTC.

V and J are TRBV7-2 and TRBJ2-2; D is possibly TRBD2 (6 bases). The CDR3 has 18 amino acids. Trimming removed 5 bases at V and 2 bases at J, with 21 bases between. Germline assignment: CDR1 SGHTA and CDR2 FQGNSA. CDR3: CASSLRGDKRGNTGELFF. The CDR3 nucleotides read TGTGCCAGCAGCCTACGCGGGGATAAACGGGGAAACACCGGGGAGCTGTTTTTT.

The chain links TRBV20-1 to TRBJ1-3; D ambiguous. Trimming stripped 2 bases from V and 0 bases from J, with 14 bases between. This CDR3 is built from 16 residues. Germline CDR1 DFQATT, CDR2 SNEGSKA (reference sequence). This CDR3 is CSARSTASLSGNTIYF. The CDR3, as DNA: TGCAGTGCTAGATCCACCGCCAGCCTCTCTGGAAACACCATATATTTT.